These 20 T cell receptor beta chains share one sample of origin, sequenced in a study of blood T cell repertoires in COVID-19. Here immunoSEQ multiplex PCR was the method, and the copy in TCRdb shows in-frame clones only, minus some. The data contain 200,000 or so clones, roughly nine tenths of them seen just once; the ten biggest clones take up 2.1%. Material: peripheral blood. The receptors originated from a man in his sixties or seventies with active or convalescent COVID-19.

The gene calls are TRBV12-3 or TRBV12-4 and TRBJ1-2; D gene uncertain. The CDR3 spans 13 residues. The V end was cut by 5 bases, the J end by 4 bases, with 11 bases between. CDR3 residues: CASSNSLRYGYTF. The CDR3 DNA is TGTGCCAGCAGTAATTCTCTTCGCTATGGCTACACCTTC.

The chain employs TRBV2 and TRBJ2-3; 9 bases map to TRBD1. Germline V gene lookup returns CDR1 SNHLY and CDR2 FYNNEI. V shed 6 bases and J 4 bases; nucleotides not matched to a gene: 5. This CDR3 spans 14 amino acids. The CDR3 spells CASSHRTGADTQYF. In DNA, the CDR3 is TGTGCCAGCAGCCACCGGACAGGGGCAGATACGCAGTATTTT.

The gene calls are TRBV6-2 or TRBV6-3 and TRBJ2-3; the match to TRBD2 covers 8 bases. With V trimmed by 2 bases and J by 3 bases, 13 bases remained unmatched. The CDR3 contains 18 residues. Germline assignment: CDR1 MNHEY and CDR2 SVGEGT. In nucleotides, the CDR3 is TGTGCCAGCAGTTACCCCCATGGTAGCGGGATGGGGACAGATACGCAGTATTTT. Residues: CASSYPHGSGMGTDTQYF.

The chain uses TRBV19 and TRBJ2-2, with D maybe TRBD1 (5 bases). Trimming pared 6 bases from V and 5 bases from J, leaving 16 bases between. The CDR3 spans 15 residues. CDR1 and CDR2 (germline): LNHDA, SQIVND (reference sequence). As DNA, the CDR3 is TGTGCCAGTAGATACAGCCTCCCAGGGACCGGGGAGCTGTTTTTT. Translating it yields CASRYSLPGTGELFF. Complete variable domain (other parts from reference TRBV19 and TRBJ2-2): DGGITQSPKYLFRKEGQNVTLSCEQNLNHDAMYWYRQDPGQGLRLIYYSQIVNDFQKGDIAEGYSVSREKKESFPLTVTSAQKNPTAFYLCASRYSLPGTGELFFGEGSRLTVL.

The rearrangement joins TRBV30 to TRBJ1-6; 8 bases are shared with TRBD1. With 2 bases clipped from V and 11 bases from J, the junction kept 17 bases outside the gene matches. This CDR3 contains 17 residues. Germline V CDR1 and CDR2: GTSNPN, SVGIG (reference sequence). The CDR3 is CAWSIKRTGRFEPPLHF. The CDR3 DNA reads as TGTGCCTGGAGTATAAAACGGACAGGGAGATTTGAGCCACCCCTCCACTTT. Full variable domain (outside the CDR3, taken from reference TRBV30 and TRBJ1-6): SQTIHQWPATLVQPVGSPLSLECTVEGTSNPNLYWYRQAAGRGLQLLFYSVGIGQISSEVPQNLSASRPQDRQFILSSKKLLLSDSGFYLCAWSIKRTGRFEPPLHFGNGTRLTVT.

This clone was seen only once. This chain connects TRBV7-2 to TRBJ2-7; 9 nucleotides line up with TRBD1. CDR1 and CDR2 (germline): SGHTA, FQGNSA. CDR3 length: 14 residues. Unmatched junction bases numbered 5, after V lost 6 bases and J lost 2 bases. The CDR3 spells CASSRRDRAYEQYF. The CDR3, as DNA: TGTGCCAGCAGTCGTCGGGACAGGGCCTACGAGCAGTACTTC.

This clone was found once. The chain links TRBV6-2 or TRBV6-3 to TRBJ1-6, with 7 bases aligning to TRBD1. CDR3 size: 14 residues. The trim removed 5 bases at V and 6 bases at J, leaving 4 bases unmatched. Germline CDR1 and CDR2: MNHEY and SVGEGT. The CDR3: CASSQGTANSPLHF. CDR3 DNA: TGTGCCAGCAGTCAGGGGACAGCTAATTCACCCCTCCACTTT.

This chain uses TRBV28 with TRBJ2-7; weak D call: TRBD2 (5 bases). The V end was cut by 6 bases, the J end by 6 bases, with 12 bases between. The CDR3 covers 12 residues. The V gene's germline CDR1 is MDHEN and CDR2 SYDVKM. The CDR3 DNA follows: TGTGCCAGCAGCACACTAGTAGGCGAGCAGTACTTC. The encoded protein is CASSTLVGEQYF.

The sample holds one count of this clone. The chain recombines TRBV7-2 with TRBJ2-7, with 7 bases aligning to TRBD2. V was clipped by 5 bases and J by 2 bases; unmatched bases: 9. CDR3 length: 15 residues. CDR1 and CDR2 from the germline V gene are SGHTA and FQGNSA. The CDR3 region has the DNA TGTGCCAGCAGCCCAGCGGGGTGGCGGGCCTACGAGCAGTACTTC. It specifies CASSPAGWRAYEQYF.

In nucleotides, the CDR3 is TGTGCCAGCAGCTTTGGGACGGAGGGGAGCTCCTATAATTCACCCCTCCACTTT. This gives the protein CASSFGTEGSSYNSPLHF. The V and J genes are TRBV5-6 and TRBJ1-6, with a weak D call TRBD1 (5 bases). Trimming shortened V by 2 bases and J by 0 bases, and 15 bases separated the two germline ends. Looked up from germline, CDR1 is SGHDT and CDR2 is YYEEEE. The CDR3 runs 18 residues.

The chain has TRBV19 and TRBJ2-7; no clear D. Trimming pared 1 base from V and 3 bases from J, leaving 10 bases between. The CDR3 sequence is 14 residues long. Germline CDR1 LNHDA, CDR2 SQIVND (reference sequence). This chain's CDR3 is CASSIGADGYEQYF. In DNA form, the CDR3 reads TGTGCCAGTAGTATAGGGGCAGACGGCTACGAGCAGTACTTC.

V usage is TRBV5-1 and J usage is TRBJ2-5, with 9 bases matching TRBD2. The germline V gene encodes CDR1 SGHRS and CDR2 YFSETQ. The length of the CDR3 is 15 residues. Germline trimming cut 0 bases from V and 4 bases from J; bases unmatched to any gene: 4. The CDR3 DNA follows: TGCGCCAGCAGCTTGGCTAGCGGGGAGCTAGAGACCCAGTACTTC. It is translated as CASSLASGELETQYF. Based on the CDR3 plus reference TRBV5-1 and TRBJ2-5, the full variable domain is KAGVTQTPRYLIKTRGQQVTLSCSPISGHRSVSWYQQTPGQGLQFLFEYFSETQRNKGNFPGRFSGRQFSNSRSEMNVSTLELGDSALYLCASSLASGELETQYFGPGTRLLVL.

This clone was observed once. This sequence joins TRBV28 and TRBJ2-1, with 8 bases that match TRBD1. Losses at the gene ends were 5 bases for V and 0 bases for J; bases not matched to a gene: 9. CDR1 and CDR2 (germline): MDHEN, SYDVKM. This CDR3 is built from 17 residues. The DNA for the CDR3 is TGTGCCAGCAGTACCCCCCGGACAGGGAGCTCCTACAATGAGCAGTTCTTC. Residues: CASSTPRTGSSYNEQFF.

There are many counts of this clone. The V and J genes are TRBV19 and TRBJ2-7; 8 nucleotides match TRBD1. Per germline, CDR1 LNHDA and CDR2 SQIVND (reference sequence). Trimming at V came to 6 bases and at J to 0 bases, leaving 7 bases not matched to a gene. The CDR3 has 15 amino acids. The CDR3 DNA sequence: TGTGCCAGTAGGGACAGGGCGAGGAGCTCCTACGAGCAGTACTTC. This translates into CASRDRARSSYEQYF.

The V and J genes are TRBV24-1 and TRBJ2-1; TRBD1 agrees at 7 bases. V shed 4 bases and J 0 bases; nucleotides not matched to a gene: 5. Germline CDR1 and CDR2: KGHDR and SFDVKD. The length of the CDR3 is 16 residues. The CDR3 loop is CATSDLRDSSYNEQFF. Written as DNA, the CDR3 is TGTGCCACCAGTGACCTCCGGGACAGCTCCTACAATGAGCAGTTCTTC.

V usage is TRBV29-1 and J usage is TRBJ2-7, with 7 nucleotides matching TRBD1. Germline V gene data show CDR1 as SQVTM and CDR2 as ANQGSEA. The CDR3 has 12 amino acids. Trimming removed 4 bases from V and 5 bases from J; junction bases left unmatched: 5. CDR3 sequence (DNA): TGCAGCGTTGGGACAGGAACCAACGAGCAGTACTTC. Translated: CSVGTGTNEQYF.

The chain links TRBV2 to TRBJ2-1; TRBD2 matches at 9 bases. CDR1 SNHLY and CDR2 FYNNEI come from the germline V gene. With V trimmed by 5 bases and J by 8 bases, 16 bases remained unmatched. The CDR3 runs 17 residues. In DNA, the CDR3 is TGTGCCAGCAGTTTAGCGGGGGCCAGGTCCAGGTTGTATGAGCAGTTCTTC. Protein sequence: CASSLAGARSRLYEQFF.

The chain has TRBV29-1 and TRBJ1-5, with TRBD1 identical over 8 bases. This CDR3 region has 12 residues. CDR1 is SQVTM and CDR2 is ANQGSEA in the germline V gene. Germline trimming cut 7 bases from V and 3 bases from J; bases unmatched to any gene: 2. In DNA, the CDR3 is TGCAGCGCAGGGGGCTTCAATCAGCCCCAGCATTTT. As protein: CSAGGFNQPQHF.

This clone was found a few times. The chain is built from TRBV6-5 and TRBJ2-2, with D possibly being TRBD2 (6 bases). V gave up 2 bases and J gave up 3 bases, with 7 bases separating them. Germline CDR1 reads MNHEY; CDR2 reads SVGAGI. This CDR3 comprises 14 residues. CDR3 sequence (DNA): TGTGCCAGCAGTTACAGGGAGGACACCGGGGAGCTGTTTTTT. Its protein is CASSYREDTGELFF.

V gene TRBV30 combines with J gene TRBJ2-5; maybe TRBD2 (6 bases). The CDR3 has 15 residues. The V end lost 0 bases, the J end lost 5 bases, and 16 bases lay between the germline ends. Germline V lookup: CDR1 GTSNPN, CDR2 SVGIG (reference sequence). CDR3 protein: CAWSVHGGVRETQYF. The CDR3 nucleotides are TGTGCCTGGAGTGTACACGGGGGTGTACGGGAGACCCAGTACTTC.